This is a list of T cell receptor beta chains from one sample in a study of regulatory T cells in long-lasting Graves disease. TCRdb re-called the multiplex PCR reads with MiXCR, one entry per CDR3 protein. The sample has over 200,000 distinct CDR3 sequences, 18% seen once. Another study also made use of these data, one on T cells in Graves' hyperthyroidism and ophthalmopathy.

The material sequenced was peripheral blood mononuclear cells (PBMCs), taken at new diagnosis, from a patient treated with antithyroid drugs. These receptors all stem from a woman in her twenties or thirties with Graves disease. Both conserved end residues are part of each CDR3. A D gene is named only where the DNA matches it firmly. Clone sizes are given selectively: once, few, many, or a class where the clone is expanded.

J gene,V gene,clone size,CDR3 length,D gene,CDR3 protein,CDR3 DNA
TRBJ1-2,TRBV20-1,many,14,TRBD1,CSAIRSGQSYGYTF,TGCAGTGCTATTCGATCGGGACAGAGCTATGGCTACACCTTC
TRBJ2-7,TRBV5-4,many,14,TRBD1,CASSHTGTGHEQYF,TGTGCCAGCAGCCATACAGGGACAGGGCACGAGCAGTACTTC
TRBJ2-1,TRBV10-1,many,17,TRBD2,CASSRERGGSSYNEQFF,TGCGCCAGCAGTAGAGAGCGGGGGGGTAGCTCCTACAATGAGCAGTTCTTC
TRBJ2-7,TRBV28,once,14,TRBD1,CASNRQGGNYEQYF,TGTGCCAGCAACCGACAGGGGGGGAACTACGAGCAGTACTTC
TRBJ2-3,TRBV12-3/TRBV12-4,many,14,.,CASSSQWGTDTQYF,TGTGCCAGCAGTTCCCAGTGGGGGACTGATACGCAGTATTTT
TRBJ1-4,TRBV18,many,15,TRBD1,CASSPIGQGNEKLFF,TGTGCCAGCTCACCAATCGGACAGGGAAATGAAAAACTGTTTTTT
TRBJ2-3,TRBV29-1,.,13,.,CSVESGSTDTQYF,TGCAGCGTTGAATCGGGAAGCACAGATACGCAGTATTTT
TRBJ1-2,TRBV20-1,many,12,.,CSARDAIYGYTF,TGCAGTGCTAGAGATGCCATCTATGGCTACACCTTC
TRBJ1-1,TRBV10-1,many,13,.,CASSMELNTEAFF,TGCGCCAGCAGCATGGAGTTGAACACTGAAGCTTTCTTT
TRBJ2-7,TRBV5-1,once,17,.,CASSRPGAGTGSYEQYF,TGCGCCAGCAGCCGTCCCGGGGCAGGAACGGGCTCCTACGAGCAGTACTTC
TRBJ2-3,TRBV20-1,.,15,TRBD2,CSARGTSGGPDTQYF,TGCAGTGCTAGAGGGACTAGCGGGGGGCCAGATACGCAGTATTTT
TRBJ1-1,TRBV3-1,many,13,.,CASSRLEGDYAFF,TGTGCCAGCAGCCGGCTCGAGGGAGACTACGCTTTCTTT
TRBJ1-6,TRBV19,few,16,.,CASTHGGTRINSPLHF,TGTGCCAGTACCCACGGGGGTACACGAATAAATTCACCCCTCCACTTT
TRBJ1-2,TRBV29-1,many,15,TRBD1,CSVEGQDYMGYGYTF,TGCAGCGTTGAGGGACAGGACTATATGGGCTATGGCTACACCTTC
TRBJ2-5,TRBV4-1,many,16,TRBD2,CASSQEGGGAGETQYF,TGCGCCAGCAGCCAAGAGGGCGGGGGGGCTGGTGAGACCCAGTACTTC
TRBJ1-1,TRBV20-1,many,14,.,CSAIRPQGNTEAFF,TGCAGTGCTATTCGCCCACAGGGGAACACTGAAGCTTTCTTT
TRBJ2-7,TRBV9,.,13,.,CASSGRRGYEQYF,TGTGCCAGCAGTGGGCGGAGAGGGTACGAGCAGTACTTC
TRBJ1-2,TRBV7-9,many,12,.,CASTQGQSRYTF,TGTGCCAGCACCCAAGGGCAGTCTCGGTACACCTTC
TRBJ1-5,TRBV27,many,13,.,CASSLMENQPQHF,TGTGCCAGCAGTTTGATGGAGAATCAGCCCCAGCATTTT
TRBJ2-2,TRBV18,few,17,TRBD2,CASSPTLAGVNTGELFF,TGTGCCAGCTCACCAACACTAGCGGGGGTTAACACCGGGGAGCTGTTTTTT
TRBJ2-2,TRBV11-2,.,17,TRBD2,CASSYGLSGANTGELFF,TGTGCCAGCAGCTATGGGCTAAGCGGGGCGAACACCGGGGAGCTGTTTTTT
TRBJ2-5,TRBV11-2,many,16,TRBD1,CASSPPQTGLGETQYF,TGTGCCAGCAGCCCCCCTCAGACAGGGCTGGGCGAGACCCAGTACTTC
TRBJ1-1,TRBV30,.,14,TRBD1,CAWSYRDRNTEAFF,TGTGCCTGGAGTTACCGGGACAGGAACACTGAAGCTTTCTTT
TRBJ1-6,TRBV5-8,many,15,.,CASSGGTTPSSPLHF,TGTGCCAGCAGCGGAGGGACCACGCCAAGCTCACCCCTCCACTTT
TRBJ1-2,TRBV3-1,many,15,TRBD1,CASSRKTGTTYGYTF,TGTGCCAGCAGCCGTAAGACAGGGACTACCTATGGCTACACCTTC
TRBJ1-1,TRBV6-1,many,13,.,CASSEGFQDESFF,TGTGCCAGCAGTGAGGGATTCCAGGACGAATCTTTCTTT
TRBJ1-2,TRBV7-9,.,16,.,CASSLAALSTVYGYTF,TGTGCCAGCAGCTTAGCGGCTTTATCAACGGTCTATGGCTACACCTTC
TRBJ1-6,TRBV11-2,many,15,TRBD1,CASRGSGQGASPLHF,TGTGCCAGCAGGGGGAGCGGACAGGGAGCATCACCCCTCCACTTT
TRBJ1-1,TRBV29-1,many,12,.,CSGGGRNTEAFF,TGCAGCGGGGGAGGGAGGAACACTGAAGCTTTCTTT
TRBJ2-4,TRBV10-2,many,15,.,CASMGGWVNRYIQYF,TGCGCCAGCATGGGTGGCTGGGTCAATAGATACATTCAGTACTTC
TRBJ1-1,TRBV6-1,many,15,.,CASSEPPQTNTEAFF,TGTGCCAGCAGTGAACCCCCGCAGACGAACACTGAAGCTTTCTTT
TRBJ2-7,TRBV11-2,many,15,TRBD1,CASSSAGTGRYEQYF,TGTGCCAGCAGCTCCGCCGGGACAGGGAGGTACGAGCAGTACTTC
TRBJ2-3,TRBV20-1,many,13,.,CSASFGSTDTQYF,TGCAGTGCTAGTTTCGGGAGCACAGATACGCAGTATTTT
TRBJ1-1,TRBV5-5,many,13,.,CASSLISNTEAFF,TGTGCCAGCAGCTTGATCTCGAACACTGAAGCTTTCTTT
TRBJ2-3,TRBV7-3,many,17,.,CASSPSGAPRYTDTQYF,TGTGCCAGCAGCCCCTCGGGGGCCCCTCGGTACACAGATACGCAGTATTTT
TRBJ2-2,TRBV27,few,16,.,CASSLSRTVNTGELFF,TGTGCCAGCAGTTTATCGAGGACAGTCAACACCGGGGAGCTGTTTTTT
TRBJ1-1,TRBV11-2,many,14,.,CASSLGPGGTEAFF,TGTGCCAGCAGCTTAGGCCCCGGGGGCACTGAAGCTTTCTTT
TRBJ2-5,TRBV11-2,many,16,TRBD1,CASSLRVAGGKETQYF,TGTGCCAGCAGCTTACGGGTGGCAGGGGGTAAAGAGACCCAGTACTTC
TRBJ2-7,TRBV20-1,.,12,.,CSASGGTYEQYF,TGCAGTGCTAGCGGGGGAACCTACGAGCAGTACTTC
TRBJ1-4,TRBV7-2,many,14,.,CASSWGQPQGKLFF,TGTGCCAGCAGCTGGGGGCAGCCCCAGGGAAAACTGTTTTTT
TRBJ2-5,TRBV10-3,many,18,.,CAISESKAQTRYQETQYF,TGTGCCATCAGTGAGTCGAAAGCCCAGACACGGTACCAAGAGACCCAGTACTTC
TRBJ1-5,TRBV19,.,13,.,CASSTTRDQPQHF,TGTGCCAGTAGCACGACCCGGGATCAGCCCCAGCATTTT
TRBJ1-1,TRBV11-2,many,16,.,CASSLFPPPRSTEAFF,TGTGCCAGCAGCTTATTCCCTCCCCCGCGGAGCACTGAAGCTTTCTTT
TRBJ1-4,TRBV12-3/TRBV12-4,many,14,.,CASSSTTTNEKLFF,TGTGCCAGCAGTTCGACCACGACCAATGAAAAACTGTTTTTT
TRBJ1-5,TRBV2,many,13,TRBD1,CASRTGDVQPQHF,TGTGCCAGCAGGACAGGGGATGTTCAGCCCCAGCATTTT